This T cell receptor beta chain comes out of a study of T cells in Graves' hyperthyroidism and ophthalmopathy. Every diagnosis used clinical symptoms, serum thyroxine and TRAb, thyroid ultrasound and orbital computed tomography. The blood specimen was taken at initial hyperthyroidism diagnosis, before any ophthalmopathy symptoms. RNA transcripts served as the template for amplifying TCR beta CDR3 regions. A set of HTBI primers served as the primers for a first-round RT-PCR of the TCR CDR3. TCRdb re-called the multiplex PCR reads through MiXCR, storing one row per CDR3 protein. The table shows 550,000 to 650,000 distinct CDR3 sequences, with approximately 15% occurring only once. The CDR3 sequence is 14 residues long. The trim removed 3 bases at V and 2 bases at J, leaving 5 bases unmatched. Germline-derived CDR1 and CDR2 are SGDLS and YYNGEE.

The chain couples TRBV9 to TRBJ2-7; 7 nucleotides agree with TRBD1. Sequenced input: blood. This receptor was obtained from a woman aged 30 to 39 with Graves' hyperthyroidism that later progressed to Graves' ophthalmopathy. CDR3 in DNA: TGTGCCAGCAGCGGGGACAGATACACCTACGAGCAGTACTTC. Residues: CASSGDRYTYEQYF.